This entry is about one T cell receptor beta chain. Its antigen remains unidentified. The input lacks base qualities; no much larger clone sits a single base away. The data were taken from a study of OX40 agonist ivuxolimab in advanced cancers. With respect to the entire study: Ivuxolimab, which targeted the costimulatory receptor OX40 (CD134), was an agonistic, fully human IgG2 monoclonal antibody. In the dose-escalation cohort, 65% to 85% of patients were male, and the mean age was around 65 years with a range of roughly 23 to 79. Among the roughly 52 dose-escalation patients, about 20 had hepatocellular carcinoma, around 15 melanoma, 9 renal cell carcinoma and 9 head and neck cancer. Three dose-escalation patients achieved partial responses, one with hepatocellular carcinoma and two with cutaneous melanoma. Intravenous ivuxolimab was administered to patients every 2 weeks at six dose levels: 0.01, 0.1, 0.3, 1.5, 3 and 10 mg/kg. Prior anti-PD-1, anti-PD-L1 or anti-CTLA-4 therapy was permitted, and roughly two fifths of dose-escalation patients had received checkpoint inhibitors. Peripheral TCRbeta sequencing aimed to test whether ivuxolimab altered TCR sequence diversity and caused clonal T-cell expansion. The paper reports the monotherapy dose-escalation portion (N = 52 patients) of the phase I ivuxolimab trial. The full study reports these points: At doses from 0.1 to 3.0 mg/kg, clonal expansion was seen in both CD4+ and CD8+ blood T cells between baseline and week 6. On average, CD8+ T cells showed more expanded clones than CD4+ T cells after ivuxolimab. Which antigens the clonally expanded peripheral T cells were specific for was not determined. In the 0.1-3.0 mg/kg groups, partial responders were among the patients with the lowest normalized peripheral clonal expansion, particularly in CD8+ T cells. Low levels of normalized T-cell clonal expansion were also seen in some nonresponding patients.

Counted from cysteine to phenylalanine, this CDR3 has 15 amino acids. Kept here is only the CDR3 DNA, which spans 45 bases and is read in frame from base 1. For CDR1 and CDR2, the germline V gene lists SGHRS and YFSETQ. Trimmed from V: 3 bases; trimmed from J: 2 bases; junction bases lacking a gene match: 7. Genomic DNA was isolated from the sorted cells so that the TCRbeta CDR3 region could be sequenced. The immunoSEQ Assay was used for sequencing of TCRbeta CDR3 regions. TCRdb limited this immuneACCESS table to in-frame rearrangements with V and J called. A share of clones is missing; checked studies link under half to unresolved V genes, and the rest is unexplained. The table for this sample lists some 49,000 clones; almost 80% of them were counted only once. 7.9% of the sample is held by the ten biggest clonotypes. Patients with a history of autoimmune disease or receiving systemic immunosuppression were excluded from the trial. Peripheral blood for TCR sequencing was collected from all dose cohorts at baseline, on cycle 4 day 1, and on cycle 7 day 1. Samples came from an open-label, multicenter, first-in-human phase I dose-escalation trial of ivuxolimab. Adults with locally advanced or metastatic melanoma, renal cell carcinoma, hepatocellular carcinoma or head and neck squamous cell carcinoma were enrolled in the trial. Before TCR sequencing, CD4+ T cells and CD8+ T cells from peripheral blood were sorted into separate populations.

The sequencing used CD4+ or CD8+ T cells sorted from blood, collected in a trial of the OX40 agonist ivuxolimab. Recombination joined TRBV5-1 with TRBJ1-2; TRBD1 aligns with 7 central bases. This TCR was recovered from an adult with an advanced solid tumor such as melanoma, head and neck, liver or kidney cancer. The nucleotide sequence is TGCGCCAGCAGCTCATCAGGGACAGAGAACTATGGCTACACCTTC. It codes for CASSSSGTENYGYTF.